Shown below are 4 T cell receptor beta chains from a single sample sequenced in a study of shared clonotypes between healthy human individuals. Generated by immunoSEQ multiplex PCR, the TCRdb table keeps only in-frame clones and is missing some. The profile covers millions of clones, with roughly nine tenths appearing a single time and over 0.12% taken by the ten largest. The material sequenced was naive CD4+ T cells sorted from blood. Subset indicated: CD45RA+ positively selected. The receptor set was obtained from a man aged 18 to 29 in good health.

The CDR3 bases are TGTGCCAGCAGCTTAGGACAGGCTGGCGGGGAGCTGTTTTTT. It specifies CASSLGQAGGELFF. The chain carries TRBV7-2 and TRBJ2-2; perhaps TRBD1 as D (6 bases). The germline V gene has CDR1 SGHTA and CDR2 FQGNSA. Between the trimmed V and J ends, which lost 1 base and 7 bases, there was a span of 10 bases. This CDR3 is 14 amino acids long.

V and J are TRBV28 and TRBJ2-3, with D possibly TRBD2 on 5 matching bases. Trimming pared 6 bases from V and 2 bases from J, leaving 15 bases between. Germline V gene lookup returns CDR1 MDHEN and CDR2 SYDVKM. The CDR3 spans 15 residues. CDR3 nucleotide sequence: TGTGCCAGCAGCATTACTAGGGCTACCACAGATACGCAGTATTTT. This sequence encodes CASSITRATTDTQYF.

The CDR3 region has the DNA TGTGCCAGCAGTGAAGGGGGTTATTGGAACACTGAAGCTTTCTTT. Translated: CASSEGGYWNTEAFF. J is TRBJ1-1 and V is TRBV6-1; no reliable D call. Trimming stripped 1 base from V and 1 base from J, with 10 bases between. CDR1 is MNHNS, CDR2 SASEGT, per germline. There are 15 residues in the CDR3.

This chain joins TRBV27 and TRBJ2-7; D is tentatively TRBD1 or TRBD2 (6 bases each). With 6 bases removed from V and 2 bases from J, the gap between germline ends came to 20 bases. The CDR3 is 16 amino acids. The germline V gene has CDR1 MNHEY and CDR2 SMNVEV (reference sequence). The CDR3 nucleotides read TGTGCCAGCAGCCTATATCGGAGGGGGTCGGCCTACGAGCAGTACTTC. It yields the protein CASSLYRRGSAYEQYF.